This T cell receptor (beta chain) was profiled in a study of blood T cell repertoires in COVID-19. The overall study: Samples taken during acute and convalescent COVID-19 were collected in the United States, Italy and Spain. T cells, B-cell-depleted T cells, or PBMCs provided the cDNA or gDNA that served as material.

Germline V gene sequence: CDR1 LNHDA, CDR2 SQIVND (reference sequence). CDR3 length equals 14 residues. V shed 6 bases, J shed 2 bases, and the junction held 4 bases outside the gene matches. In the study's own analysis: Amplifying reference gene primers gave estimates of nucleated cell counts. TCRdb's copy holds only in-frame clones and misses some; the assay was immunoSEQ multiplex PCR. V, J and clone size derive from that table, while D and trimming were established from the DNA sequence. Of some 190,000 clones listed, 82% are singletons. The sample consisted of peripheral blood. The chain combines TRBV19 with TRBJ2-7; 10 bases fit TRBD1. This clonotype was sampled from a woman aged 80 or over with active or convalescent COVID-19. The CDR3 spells CASSSTGGAYEQYF. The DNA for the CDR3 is TGTGCCAGTAGCTCGACAGGGGGCGCCTACGAGCAGTACTTC.